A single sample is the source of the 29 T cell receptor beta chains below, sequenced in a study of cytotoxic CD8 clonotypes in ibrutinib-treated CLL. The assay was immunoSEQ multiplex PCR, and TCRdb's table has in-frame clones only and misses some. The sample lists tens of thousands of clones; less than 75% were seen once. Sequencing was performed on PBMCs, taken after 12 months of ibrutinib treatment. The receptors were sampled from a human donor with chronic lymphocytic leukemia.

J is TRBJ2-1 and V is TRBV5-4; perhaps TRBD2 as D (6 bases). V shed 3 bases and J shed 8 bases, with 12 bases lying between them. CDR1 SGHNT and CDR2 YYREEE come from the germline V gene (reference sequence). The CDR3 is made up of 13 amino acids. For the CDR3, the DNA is TGTGCCAGCAGCTCGACTAGTACCGATGAGCAGTTCTTC. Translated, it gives CASSSTSTDEQFF.

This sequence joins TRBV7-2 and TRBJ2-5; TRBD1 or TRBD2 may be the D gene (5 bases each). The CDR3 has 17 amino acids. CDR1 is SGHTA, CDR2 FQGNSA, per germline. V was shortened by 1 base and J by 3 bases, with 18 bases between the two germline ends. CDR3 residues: CASSLGAVGGNKETQYF. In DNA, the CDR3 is TGTGCCAGCAGCTTAGGGGCGGTTGGGGGTAATAAAGAGACCCAGTACTTC.

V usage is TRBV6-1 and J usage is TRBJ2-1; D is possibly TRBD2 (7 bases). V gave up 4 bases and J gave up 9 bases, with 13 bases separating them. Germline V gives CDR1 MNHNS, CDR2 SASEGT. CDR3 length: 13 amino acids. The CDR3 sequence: CASSARGGAEQFF. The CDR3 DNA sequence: TGTGCCAGCAGTGCGAGGGGGGGGGCTGAGCAGTTCTTC.

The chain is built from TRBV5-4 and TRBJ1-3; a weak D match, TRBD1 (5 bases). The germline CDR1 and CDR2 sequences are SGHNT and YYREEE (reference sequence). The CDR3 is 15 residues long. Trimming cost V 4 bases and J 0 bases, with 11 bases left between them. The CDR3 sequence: CASSPRGDSGNTIYF. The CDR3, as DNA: TGTGCCAGCAGCCCACGGGGGGACTCTGGAAACACCATATATTTT.

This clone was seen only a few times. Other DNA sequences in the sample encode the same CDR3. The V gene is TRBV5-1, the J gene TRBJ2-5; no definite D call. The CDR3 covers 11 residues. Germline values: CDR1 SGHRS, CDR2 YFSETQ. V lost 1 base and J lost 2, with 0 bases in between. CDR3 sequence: CASSLQETQYF. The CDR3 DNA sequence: TGCGCCAGCAGCTTGCAAGAGACCCAGTACTTC. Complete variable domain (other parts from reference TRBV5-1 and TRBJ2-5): KAGVTQTPRYLIKTRGQQVTLSCSPISGHRSVSWYQQTPGQGLQFLFEYFSETQRNKGNFPGRFSGRQFSNSRSEMNVSTLELGDSALYLCASSLQETQYFGPGTRLLVL.

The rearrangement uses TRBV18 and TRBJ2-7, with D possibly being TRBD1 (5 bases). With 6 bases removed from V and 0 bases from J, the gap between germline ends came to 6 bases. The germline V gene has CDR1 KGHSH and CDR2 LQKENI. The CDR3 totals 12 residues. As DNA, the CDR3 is TGTGCCAGCTCGGACACCTCCTACGAGCAGTACTTC. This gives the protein CASSDTSYEQYF.

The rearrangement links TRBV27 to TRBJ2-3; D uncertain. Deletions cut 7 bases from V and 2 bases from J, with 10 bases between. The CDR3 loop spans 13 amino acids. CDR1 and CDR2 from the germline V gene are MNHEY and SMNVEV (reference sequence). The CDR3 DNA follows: TGTGCCAGCAACCCCGTGAACACAGATACGCAGTATTTT. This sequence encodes CASNPVNTDTQYF.

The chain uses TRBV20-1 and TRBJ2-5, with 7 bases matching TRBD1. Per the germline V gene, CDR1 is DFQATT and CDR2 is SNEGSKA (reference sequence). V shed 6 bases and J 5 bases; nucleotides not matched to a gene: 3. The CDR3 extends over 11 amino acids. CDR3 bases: TGCAGTGCCACAGGGGTCGAGACCCAGTACTTC. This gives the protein CSATGVETQYF.

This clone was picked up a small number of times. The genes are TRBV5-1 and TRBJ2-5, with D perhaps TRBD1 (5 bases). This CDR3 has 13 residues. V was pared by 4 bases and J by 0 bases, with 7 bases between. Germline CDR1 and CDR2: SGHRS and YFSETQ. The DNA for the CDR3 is TGCGCCAGCAGCGCAGGGTACCAAGAGACCCAGTACTTC. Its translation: CASSAGYQETQYF.

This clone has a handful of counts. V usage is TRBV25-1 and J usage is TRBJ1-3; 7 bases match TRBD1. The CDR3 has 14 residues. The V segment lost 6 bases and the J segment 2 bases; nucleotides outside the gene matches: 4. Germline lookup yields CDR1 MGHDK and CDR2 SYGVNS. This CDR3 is CASRDDRAGNTIYF. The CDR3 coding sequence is TGTGCCAGCAGGGACGACAGGGCTGGAAACACCATATATTTT. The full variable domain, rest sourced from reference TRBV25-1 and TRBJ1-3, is EADIYQTPRYLVIGTGKKITLECSQTMGHDKMYWYQQDPGMELHLIHYSYGVNSTEKGDLSSESTVSRIRTEHFPLTLESARPSHTSQYLCASRDDRAGNTIYFGEGSWLTVV.

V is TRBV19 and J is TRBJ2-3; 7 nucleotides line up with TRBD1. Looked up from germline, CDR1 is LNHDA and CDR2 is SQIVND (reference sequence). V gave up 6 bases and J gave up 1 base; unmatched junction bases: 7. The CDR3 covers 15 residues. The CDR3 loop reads CASRFSGGGTDTQYF. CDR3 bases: TGTGCCAGTAGGTTCTCAGGGGGTGGCACAGATACGCAGTATTTT.

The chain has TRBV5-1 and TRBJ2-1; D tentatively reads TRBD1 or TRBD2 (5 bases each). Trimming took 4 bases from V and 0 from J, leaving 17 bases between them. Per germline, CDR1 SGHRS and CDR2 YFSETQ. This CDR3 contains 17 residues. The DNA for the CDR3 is TGCGCCAGCAGCAGAGACCCGGGGCCTAGCTCCTACAATGAGCAGTTCTTC. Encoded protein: CASSRDPGPSSYNEQFF.

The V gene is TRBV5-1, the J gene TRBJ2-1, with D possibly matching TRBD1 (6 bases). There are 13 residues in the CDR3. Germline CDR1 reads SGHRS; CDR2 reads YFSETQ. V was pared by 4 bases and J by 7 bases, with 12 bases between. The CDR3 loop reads CASSRTVENEQFF. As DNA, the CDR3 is TGCGCCAGCAGCCGGACAGTTGAGAATGAGCAGTTCTTC.

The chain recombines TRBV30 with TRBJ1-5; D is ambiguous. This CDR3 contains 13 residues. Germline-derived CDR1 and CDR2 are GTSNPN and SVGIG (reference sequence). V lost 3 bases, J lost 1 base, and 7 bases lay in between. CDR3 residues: CAWSRASNQPQHF. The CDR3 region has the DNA TGTGCCTGGAGCCGCGCAAGCAATCAGCCCCAGCATTTT.

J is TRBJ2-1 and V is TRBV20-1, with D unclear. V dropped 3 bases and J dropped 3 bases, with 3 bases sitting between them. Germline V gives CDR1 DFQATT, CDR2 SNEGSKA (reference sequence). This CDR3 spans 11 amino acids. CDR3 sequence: CSASSYNEQFF. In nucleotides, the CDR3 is TGCAGTGCTAGTAGCTACAATGAGCAGTTCTTC.

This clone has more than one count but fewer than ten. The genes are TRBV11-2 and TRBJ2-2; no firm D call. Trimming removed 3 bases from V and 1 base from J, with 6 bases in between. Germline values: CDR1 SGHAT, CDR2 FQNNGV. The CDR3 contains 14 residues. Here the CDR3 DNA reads TGTGCCAGCAGCTTTCTACAGAACACCGGGGAGCTGTTTTTT. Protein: CASSFLQNTGELFF.

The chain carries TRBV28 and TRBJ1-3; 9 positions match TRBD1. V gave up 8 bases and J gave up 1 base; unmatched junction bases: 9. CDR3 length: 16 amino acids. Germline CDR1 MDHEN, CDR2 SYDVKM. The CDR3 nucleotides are TGTGCCAGCGGCAGACTGGGACAGGGATCTGGAAACACCATATATTTT. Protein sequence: CASGRLGQGSGNTIYF.

For the CDR3, the DNA is TGTGCCAGCAGATCAGACTCACACACCGGGGAGCTGTTTTTT. It yields the protein CASRSDSHTGELFF. The V gene is TRBV2, the J gene TRBJ2-2; D unresolved. From germline, CDR1 is SNHLY and CDR2 FYNNEI. V was clipped by 6 bases and J by 3 bases, with 11 bases between them. This CDR3 has 14 amino acids.

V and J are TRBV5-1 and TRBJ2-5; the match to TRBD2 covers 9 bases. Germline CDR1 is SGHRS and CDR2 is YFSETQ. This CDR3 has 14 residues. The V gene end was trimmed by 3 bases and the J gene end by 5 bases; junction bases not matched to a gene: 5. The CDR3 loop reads CASSWPGLAETQYF. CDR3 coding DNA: TGCGCCAGCAGCTGGCCCGGACTAGCGGAGACCCAGTACTTC.

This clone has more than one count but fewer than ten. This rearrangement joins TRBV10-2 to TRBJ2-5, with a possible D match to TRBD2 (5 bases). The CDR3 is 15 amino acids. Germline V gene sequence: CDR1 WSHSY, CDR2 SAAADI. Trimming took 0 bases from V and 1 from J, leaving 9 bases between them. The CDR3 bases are TGCGCCAGCAGTGAGTCGAGAAGCGGCCAAGAGACCCAGTACTTC. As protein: CASSESRSGQETQYF.

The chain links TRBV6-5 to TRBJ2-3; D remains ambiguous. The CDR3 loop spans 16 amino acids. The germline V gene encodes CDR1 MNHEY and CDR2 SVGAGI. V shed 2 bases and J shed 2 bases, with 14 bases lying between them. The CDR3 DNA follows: TGTGCCAGCAGTTACCTCCTCGCACTCTTCACAGATACGCAGTATTTT. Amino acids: CASSYLLALFTDTQYF.

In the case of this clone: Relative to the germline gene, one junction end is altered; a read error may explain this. The DNA for the CDR3 is TGCGCCAGCAGCCCCATGAGGAACACTGAAGCTTTCTTT. Amino acid sequence: CASSPMRNTEAFF. The rearrangement links TRBV5-4 to TRBJ1-1; D gene unclear. The CDR3 consists of 13 residues. The V gene's germline CDR1 is SGHNT and CDR2 YYREEE (reference sequence).

CDR3 sequence (DNA): TGTGCCAGCTCACCATCGGTGGGCACAGATACGCAGTATTTT. It translates to CASSPSVGTDTQYF. This sequence joins TRBV18 and TRBJ2-3; D call uncertain. Looked up from germline, CDR1 is KGHSH and CDR2 is LQKENI. Between the trimmed V and J ends, which lost 2 bases and 1 base, there was a span of 7 bases. CDR3 length: 14 amino acids.

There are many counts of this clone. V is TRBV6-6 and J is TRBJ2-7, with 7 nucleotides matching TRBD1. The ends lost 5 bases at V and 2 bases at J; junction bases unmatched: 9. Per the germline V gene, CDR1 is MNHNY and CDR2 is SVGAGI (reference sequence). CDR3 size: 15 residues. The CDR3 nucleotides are TGTGCCAGCAGTACCCACGACAGGGAACCCTACGAGCAGTACTTC. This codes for CASSTHDREPYEQYF.

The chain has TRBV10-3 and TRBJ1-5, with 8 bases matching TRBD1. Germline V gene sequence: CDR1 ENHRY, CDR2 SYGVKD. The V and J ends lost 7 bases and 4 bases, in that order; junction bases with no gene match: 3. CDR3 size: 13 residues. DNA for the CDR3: TGTGCCATCAACCGGGACAGGAATCAGCCCCAGCATTTT. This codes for CAINRDRNQPQHF.

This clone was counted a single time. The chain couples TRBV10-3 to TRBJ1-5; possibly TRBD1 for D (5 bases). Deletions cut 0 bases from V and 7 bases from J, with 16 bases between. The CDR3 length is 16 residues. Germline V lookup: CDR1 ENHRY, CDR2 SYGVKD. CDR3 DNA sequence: TGTGCCATCAGTGAGTCTCAGGGCCTGGTGGGGCAGCCCCAGCATTTT. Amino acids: CAISESQGLVGQPQHF.

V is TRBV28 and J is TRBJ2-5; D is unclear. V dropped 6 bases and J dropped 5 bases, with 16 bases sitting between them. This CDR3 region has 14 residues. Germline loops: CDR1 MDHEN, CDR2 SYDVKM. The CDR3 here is CASSPSSGWETQYF. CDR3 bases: TGTGCCAGCAGCCCATCATCCGGGTGGGAGACCCAGTACTTC.

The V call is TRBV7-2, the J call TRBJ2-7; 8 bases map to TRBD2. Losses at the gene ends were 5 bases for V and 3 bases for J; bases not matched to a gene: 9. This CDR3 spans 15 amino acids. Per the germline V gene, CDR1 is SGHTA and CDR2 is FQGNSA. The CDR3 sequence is CASSPQRERFYEQYF. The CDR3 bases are TGTGCCAGCAGCCCCCAGCGGGAGCGGTTCTACGAGCAGTACTTC.

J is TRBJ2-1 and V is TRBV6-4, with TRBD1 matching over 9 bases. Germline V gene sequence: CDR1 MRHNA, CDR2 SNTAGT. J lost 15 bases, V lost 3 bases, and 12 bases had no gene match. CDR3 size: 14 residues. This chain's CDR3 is CASSETGQGLIRFF. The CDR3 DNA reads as TGTGCCAGCAGTGAAACTGGACAGGGGCTAATAAGGTTCTTC.